This T cell receptor beta chain was identified during a study of blood T cell repertoires in COVID-19. Looking at the study overall: Whether acute or convalescent, the COVID-19 samples came from the United States, Italy and Spain. In each case, the material was cDNA or gDNA derived from T cells, B-cell-depleted T cells, or PBMCs.

Unmatched junction bases numbered 11, after V lost 6 bases and J lost 7 bases. CDR3 length: 14 residues. Germline V CDR1 and CDR2: GTSNPN, SVGIG (reference sequence). In the source study's methods: By means of reference gene primer amplification, nucleated cell counts were estimated. Using immunoSEQ multiplex PCR, the repertoire was profiled, and TCRdb retains in-frame clones only, with some absent. That table is the source of V, J and clone size, and D and trimming were worked out from the DNA. The sample lists 180,000 or so clones; 80% to 90% were seen once. The genes are TRBV30 and TRBJ1-4; 7 bases fit TRBD1. This TCR was sampled from a man between 60 and 70 years old with acute or convalescent COVID-19. Source material: peripheral blood. CDR3 sequence (DNA): TGTGCCTGCGACCCAAGGGGGCTCGGTGAAAAACTGTTTTTT. Translation gives CACDPRGLGEKLFF.